Below, 11 T cell receptor beta chains from the same sample are listed, as sequenced in a study of blood T cell repertoires in COVID-19. Assay: immunoSEQ multiplex PCR; the TCRdb copy retains only in-frame clones and omits some. The sample gives fewer than 400,000 clones, over 90% of which show up once; about 4% is in the top ten. Sequencing input: PBMCs or T cells enriched from blood (not recorded which). Every receptor here comes from a woman in her 30s who had been exposed to COVID-19.

This clone was seen more than once but under ten times. The chain's CDR3 is CASTSGGSGPQHF. CDR3 nucleotides: TGTGCCAGTACCTCGGGGGGCTCGGGGCCCCAGCATTTT. The chain carries TRBV19 and TRBJ1-5, with D possibly matching TRBD1 (6 bases). V was shortened by 7 bases and J by 9 bases, with 16 bases between the two germline ends. The CDR3 sequence is 13 residues long. Germline V gene data show CDR1 as LNHDA and CDR2 as SQIVND (reference sequence).

The chain links TRBV29-1 to TRBJ2-7; the D gene is possibly TRBD2 (5 bases). Germline values: CDR1 SQVTM, CDR2 ANQGSEA. The V and J ends lost 4 bases and 5 bases respectively, with 15 bases between them. This CDR3 contains 13 residues. The CDR3 sequence is CSVVPTQEDEQYF. The CDR3 nucleotides read TGCAGCGTTGTACCTACCCAGGAGGACGAGCAGTACTTC.

The V call is TRBV5-5, the J call TRBJ1-2; the D gene is possibly TRBD1 (6 bases). V shed 3 bases and J shed 8 bases, with 17 bases lying between them. The CDR3 is 14 amino acids. The germline gives CDR1 SGHKS, CDR2 YYEKEE (reference sequence). The CDR3 sequence: CASSWRPRTDGYTF. Written as DNA, the CDR3 is TGTGCCAGCAGCTGGCGTCCTCGGACAGACGGCTACACCTTC.

The gene calls are TRBV7-3 and TRBJ2-1; no definite D call. Germline CDR1 SGHTA, CDR2 FQGTGA. The V and J ends lost 2 bases and 6 bases respectively, with 8 bases between them. The CDR3 spans 13 residues. CDR3 loop: CASSLGVGNEQFF. The CDR3 region has the DNA TGTGCCAGCAGCTTAGGAGTAGGCAATGAGCAGTTCTTC.

The sample holds a few counts of this clone. The V call is TRBV2, the J call TRBJ2-5; 9 nucleotides match TRBD2. Germline V CDR1 and CDR2: SNHLY, FYNNEI. This CDR3 is 15 amino acids long. Trimming at V came to 6 bases and at J to 5 bases, leaving 10 bases not matched to a gene. In nucleotides, the CDR3 is TGTGCCAGCAGCGTGCGGGGGGGGATACTGGAGACCCAGTACTTC. The encoded protein is CASSVRGGILETQYF. Supplemented by reference TRBV2 and TRBJ2-5, the full variable domain reads EPEVTQTPSHQVTQMGQEVILRCVPISNHLYFYWYRQILGQKVEFLVSFYNNEISEKSEIFDDQFSVERPDGSNFTLKIRSTKLEDSAMYFCASSVRGGILETQYFGPGTRLLVL.

The genes are TRBV24-1 and TRBJ2-2, with 7 bases aligning to TRBD1. CDR1 is KGHDR and CDR2 is SFDVKD in the germline V gene. This CDR3 contains 18 residues. With V trimmed by 7 bases and J by 3 bases, 16 bases remained unmatched. The CDR3 reads CATSLAPGQRGDTGELFF. Written as DNA, the CDR3 is TGTGCCACCAGCCTCGCCCCGGGACAGAGAGGGGACACCGGGGAGCTGTTTTTT.

V gene TRBV14 combines with J gene TRBJ1-2; D call uncertain. The CDR3 contains 14 residues. The germline V gene encodes CDR1 SGHDN and CDR2 FVKESK. Trimming removed 1 base at V and 2 bases at J, with 8 bases between. The CDR3 sequence: CASSQAGANYGYTF. As DNA, the CDR3 is TGTGCCAGCAGCCAAGCAGGTGCCAACTATGGCTACACCTTC.

This clone was counted a single time. The gene calls are TRBV5-1 and TRBJ2-5; maybe TRBD1 (6 bases). This CDR3 is built from 15 residues. Germline V lookup: CDR1 SGHRS, CDR2 YFSETQ. Trimming cost V 1 base and J 1 base, with 11 bases left between them. The CDR3 protein is CASSLIPTGQETQYF. Written as DNA, the CDR3 is TGCGCCAGCAGCTTGATACCGACAGGCCAAGAGACCCAGTACTTC.

The rearrangement uses TRBV6-5 and TRBJ1-6; the D gene is possibly TRBD1 (5 bases). The V end lost 2 bases, the J end lost 7 bases, and 12 bases lay between the germline ends. The CDR3 is 15 amino acids. Per germline, CDR1 MNHEY and CDR2 SVGAGI. CDR3 in amino acids: CASSYRQGRNSPLHF. The CDR3 nucleotides are TGTGCCAGCAGTTACAGGCAGGGTAGGAATTCACCCCTCCACTTT.

The CDR3, as DNA: TGTGCCAGTAGTCCGAGGCCAGTGATACTAGCGGGGGACTACGAGCAGTACTTC. This sequence encodes CASSPRPVILAGDYEQYF. This chain links TRBV19 with TRBJ2-7; 11 bases map to TRBD2. The CDR3 has 18 amino acids. The V gene's germline CDR1 is LNHDA and CDR2 SQIVND (reference sequence). The V and J ends lost 5 bases and 3 bases, in that order; junction bases with no gene match: 15.

Comment on this clone: The germline gene is not matched at one end of the junction; a read error may be the cause. This chain connects TRBV10-1 to TRBJ1-2, with D unclear. CDR3 length: 10 amino acids. CDR1 and CDR2 from the germline V gene are WNHNN and SYGVQD (reference sequence). The chain's CDR3 is CASSGISANF. Written as DNA, the CDR3 is TGCGCCAGCAGTGGTATTAGCGCAAACTTC.